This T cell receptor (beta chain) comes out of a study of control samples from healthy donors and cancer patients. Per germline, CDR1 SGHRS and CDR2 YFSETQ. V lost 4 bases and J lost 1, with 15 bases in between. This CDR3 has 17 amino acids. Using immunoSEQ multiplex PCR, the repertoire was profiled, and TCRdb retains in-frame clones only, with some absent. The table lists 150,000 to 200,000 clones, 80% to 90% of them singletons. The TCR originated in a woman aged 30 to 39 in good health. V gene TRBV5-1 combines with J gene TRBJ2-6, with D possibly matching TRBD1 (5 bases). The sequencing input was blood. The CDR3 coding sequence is TGCGCCAGCAGCACGAACCCTCAGGGTTCTGGGGCCAACGTCCTGACTTTC. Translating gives CASSTNPQGSGANVLTF.